This T cell receptor beta chain was sequenced for a study of OX40 agonist ivuxolimab in advanced cancers. Overall study context: Prior anti-PD-1, anti-PD-L1 or anti-CTLA-4 therapy was allowed; roughly 40% had some. Study-wide points: Compared with others, partial responders at 0.1-3.0 mg/kg displayed clonal expansion among the lowest. Expanded clones were, on average, more numerous among CD8+ T cells than CD4+. Clonal expansion was seen in CD4+ and CD8+ blood T cells by week 6 at 0.1 to 3.0 mg/kg.

V lost 5 bases and J 0 bases, leaving 12 bases between the germline ends. CDR1 SNHLY and CDR2 FYNNEI come from the germline V gene. The CDR3 spans 15 residues. A remark on this clone: As yet, its antigen is unknown.

Some clones are missing from TCRdb's copy, which holds only in-frame ones; the method was immunoSEQ multiplex PCR. The data show 77,000 or so clones, with around nine tenths seen just once and 0.43% held by the top ten. This chain connects TRBV2 to TRBJ2-3; D is unclear. The receptor comes from an adult with an advanced solid tumor such as melanoma, head and neck, liver or kidney cancer. The input for sequencing was CD4+ or CD8+ T cells sorted from blood, taken in a trial of the OX40 agonist ivuxolimab. CDR3 nucleotide sequence: TGTGCCAGCAGTAACACGGGTGTGAGCACAGATACGCAGTATTTT. Protein sequence: CASSNTGVSTDTQYF.